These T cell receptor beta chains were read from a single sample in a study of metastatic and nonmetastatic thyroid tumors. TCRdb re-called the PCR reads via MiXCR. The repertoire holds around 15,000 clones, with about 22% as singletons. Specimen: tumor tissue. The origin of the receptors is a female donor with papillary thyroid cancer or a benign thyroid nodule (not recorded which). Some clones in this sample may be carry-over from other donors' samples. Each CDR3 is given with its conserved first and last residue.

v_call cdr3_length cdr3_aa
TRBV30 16 CAWSGPGTRDPYEQYF
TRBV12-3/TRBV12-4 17 CASSSYSGRNRGNTQYF
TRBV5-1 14 CASSPDRGEETQYF
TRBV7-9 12 CASSSEMETQYF
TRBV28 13 CASSSVRADTQYF
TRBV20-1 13 CSARKDGPDEQYF
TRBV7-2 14 CASGAGRPGNTIYF
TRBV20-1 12 CSAGDREYEQYF
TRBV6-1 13 CASSSSLNTEAFF
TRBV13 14 CASSLGFRDTEAFF
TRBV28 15 CASSLASVGAGELFF
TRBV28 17 CASSHSGRGAGGVEQYF
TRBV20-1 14 CSARDGGFGNIQYF
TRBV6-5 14 CASSYGVGKETQYF
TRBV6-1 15 CASTQRTSGIDTQYF
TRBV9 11 CASSSTSEQFF
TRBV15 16 CATSRGEGVGTGELFF
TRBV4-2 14 CASSAGVLNTEAFF
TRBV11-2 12 CASSLDWETQYF
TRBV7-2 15 CASSPRQGAVFGYTF
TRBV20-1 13 CSARGGQDYEQYF
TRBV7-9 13 CASSLGPSYEQYF
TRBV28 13 CASSLDNGNTIYF
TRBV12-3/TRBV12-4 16 CASSYQPDRRNSPLHF
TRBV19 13 CASSLTSGSEQYF
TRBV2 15 CASGGELLPNQPQHF
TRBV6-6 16 CASSYTSGTGDYGYTF
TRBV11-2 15 CASSLVLWESGELFF
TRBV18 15 CASSPRLAGTDTQYF
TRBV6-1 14 CASSSGGDMGEQYF
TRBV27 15 CASSLAGGDYNEQFF
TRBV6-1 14 CASSESHVSSPLHF
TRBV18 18 CASSLKGTSGSSRHEQFF
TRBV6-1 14 CASRAGPWDTEAFF
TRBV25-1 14 CASSEWGAGDTQYF
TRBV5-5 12 CASSFGPYEQYF
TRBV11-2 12 CASSLTGAEQYF
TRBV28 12 CASSWTGGQQYF
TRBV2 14 CASTLGQPAITQYF
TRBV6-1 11 CASSKIYEQYF
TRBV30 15 CAWSGTSGSTGTQYF
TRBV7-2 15 CASSSPAQVTGELFF
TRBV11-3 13 CASSRDGNTEAFF
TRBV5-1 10 CASSWETQYF
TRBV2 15 CASSEAQGGPYEQYF
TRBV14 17 CASSQAYGGSNTGELFF
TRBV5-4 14 CAISFTGRNSPLHF